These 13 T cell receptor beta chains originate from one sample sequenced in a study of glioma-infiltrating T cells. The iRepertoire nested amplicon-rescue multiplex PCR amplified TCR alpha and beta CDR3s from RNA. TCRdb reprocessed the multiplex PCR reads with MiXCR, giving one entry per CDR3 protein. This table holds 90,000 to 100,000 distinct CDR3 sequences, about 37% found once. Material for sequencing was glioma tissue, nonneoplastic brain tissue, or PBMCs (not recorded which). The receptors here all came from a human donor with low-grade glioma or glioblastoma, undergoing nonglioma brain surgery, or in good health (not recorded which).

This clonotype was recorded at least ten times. CDR3 DNA: TGTGCCAGCAGTCGAGTACCGGGACATTACTCCTACGAGCAGTACTTC. It specifies CASSRVPGHYSYEQYF. This chain connects TRBV7-2 to TRBJ2-7; weak D call: TRBD1 (6 bases). CDR1 and CDR2 from the germline V gene are SGHTA and FQGNSA. With 6 bases removed from V and 0 bases from J, the gap between germline ends came to 18 bases. CDR3 length: 16 residues.

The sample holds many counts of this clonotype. The CDR3 loop reads CSAGLAGQNNEQFF. In DNA, the CDR3 is TGCAGCGCCGGCTTAGCGGGACAAAACAATGAGCAGTTCTTC. The chain couples TRBV29-1 to TRBJ2-1, with TRBD2 matching 8 bases. The CDR3 covers 14 residues. CDR1 is SQVTM, CDR2 ANQGSEA, per germline. Trimming cost V 7 bases and J 5 bases; bases outside gene matches: 10.

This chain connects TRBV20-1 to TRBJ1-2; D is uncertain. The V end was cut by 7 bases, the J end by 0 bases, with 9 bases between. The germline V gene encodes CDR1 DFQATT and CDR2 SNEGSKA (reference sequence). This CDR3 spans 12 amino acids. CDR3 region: CSGTAANYGYTF. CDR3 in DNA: TGCAGTGGGACGGCAGCTAACTATGGCTACACCTTC.

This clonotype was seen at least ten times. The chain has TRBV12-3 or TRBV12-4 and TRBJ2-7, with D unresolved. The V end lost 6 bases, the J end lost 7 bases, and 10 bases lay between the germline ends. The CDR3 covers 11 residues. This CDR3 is CASSRAGEQYF. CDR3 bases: TGTGCCAGCAGCCGAGCCGGGGAGCAGTACTTC.

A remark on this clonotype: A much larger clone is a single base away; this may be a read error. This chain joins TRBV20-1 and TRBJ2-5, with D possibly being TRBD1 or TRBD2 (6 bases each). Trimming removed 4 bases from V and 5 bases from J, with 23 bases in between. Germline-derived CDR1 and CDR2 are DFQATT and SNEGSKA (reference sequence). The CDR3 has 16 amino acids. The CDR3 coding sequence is TGCAGTGCTACCACTTACCGGGGGCGCACGGGGGAGACCCAGTACTTC. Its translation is CSATTYRGRTGETQYF.

CDR3 bases: TGTGCCAGCATCCCAGCGGGAGGATACAATGAGCAGTTCTTC. Translation gives CASIPAGGYNEQFF. The chain has TRBV7-3 and TRBJ2-1; 9 bases match TRBD2. After removal of 7 bases from V and 4 bases from J, the junction contained 5 bases not matched to a gene. CDR1 and CDR2 from the germline V gene are SGHTA and FQGTGA. The CDR3 is 14 amino acids. The whole variable domain, filled in from reference TRBV7-3 and TRBJ2-1, reads GAGVSQTPSNKVTEKGKYVELRCDPISGHTALYWYRQSLGQGPEFLIYFQGTGAADDSGLPNDRFFAVRPEGSVSTLKIQRTERGDSAVYLCASIPAGGYNEQFFGPGTRLTVL.

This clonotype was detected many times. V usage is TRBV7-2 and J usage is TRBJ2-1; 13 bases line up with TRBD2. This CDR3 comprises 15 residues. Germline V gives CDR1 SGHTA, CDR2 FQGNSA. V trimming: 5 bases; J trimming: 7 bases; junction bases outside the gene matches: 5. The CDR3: CASSVTSGGKNEQFF. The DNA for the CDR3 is TGTGCCAGCAGCGTGACTAGCGGGGGGAAGAATGAGCAGTTCTTC.

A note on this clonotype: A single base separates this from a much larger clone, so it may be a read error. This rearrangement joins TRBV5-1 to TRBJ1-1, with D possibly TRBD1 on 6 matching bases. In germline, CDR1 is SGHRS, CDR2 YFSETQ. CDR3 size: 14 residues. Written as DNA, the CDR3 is TGCGCCAGCAGCTTGTCCGGACAGAACAATGAAGCTTTCTTT. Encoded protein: CASSLSGQNNEAFF.

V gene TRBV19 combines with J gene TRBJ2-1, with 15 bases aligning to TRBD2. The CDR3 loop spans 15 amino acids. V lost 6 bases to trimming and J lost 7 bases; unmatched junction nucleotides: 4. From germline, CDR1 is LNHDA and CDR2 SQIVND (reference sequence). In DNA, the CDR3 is TGTGCCAGTAGCGGACTAGCGGGGGGGCAAAATGAGCAGTTCTTC. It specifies CASSGLAGGQNEQFF.

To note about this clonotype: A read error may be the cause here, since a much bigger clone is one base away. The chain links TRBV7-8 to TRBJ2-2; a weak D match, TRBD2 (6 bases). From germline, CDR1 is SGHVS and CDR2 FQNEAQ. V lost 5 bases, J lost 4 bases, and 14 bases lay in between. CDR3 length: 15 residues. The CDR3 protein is CASSHMLAATGELFF. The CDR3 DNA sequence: TGTGCCAGCAGCCACATGTTAGCGGCCACCGGGGAGCTGTTTTTT.

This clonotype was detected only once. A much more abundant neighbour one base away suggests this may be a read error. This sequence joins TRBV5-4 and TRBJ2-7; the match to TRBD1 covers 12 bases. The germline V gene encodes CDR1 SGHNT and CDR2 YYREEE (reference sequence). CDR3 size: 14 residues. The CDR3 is CASSSGTGGHEQCF. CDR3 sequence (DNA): TGTGCCAGCAGCTCCGGGACAGGGGGCCACGAGCAGTGCTTC.

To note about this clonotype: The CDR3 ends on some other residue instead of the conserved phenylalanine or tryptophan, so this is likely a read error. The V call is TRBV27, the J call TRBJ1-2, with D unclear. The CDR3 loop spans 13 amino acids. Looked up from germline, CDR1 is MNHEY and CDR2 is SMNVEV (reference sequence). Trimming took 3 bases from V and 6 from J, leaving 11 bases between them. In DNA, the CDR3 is TGTGCCAGCAGTTTGTCCGCGGGCCATGGCTACACCATC. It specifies CASSLSAGHGYTI.

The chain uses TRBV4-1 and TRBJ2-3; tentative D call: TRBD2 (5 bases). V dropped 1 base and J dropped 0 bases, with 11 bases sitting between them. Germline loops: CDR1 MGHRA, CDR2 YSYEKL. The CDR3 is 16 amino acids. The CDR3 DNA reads TGCGCCAGCAGCCAAGGTGAGGGAGCAAGCACAGATACGCAGTATTTT. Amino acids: CASSQGEGASTDTQYF.